The source of this T cell receptor beta chain is a study of blood T cell repertoires in COVID-19. Study information: Samples representing acute and convalescent COVID-19 were sourced from the United States, Italy and Spain. Sources were T cells, B-cell-depleted T cells, or PBMCs; the material itself was cDNA or gDNA.

Only in-frame clones appear in the TCRdb table, and some are missing; sequencing was by immunoSEQ multiplex PCR. The table shows around 270,000 clones, with 80% to 90% occurring only once. Material: peripheral blood. The TCR comes from a man between 35 and 55 years old with acute or convalescent COVID-19.

CDR3 nucleotide sequence: TGTGCCACCCGGGGGGACGCGAACACTGAAGCTTTCTTT. Protein: CATRGDANTEAFF. V gene TRBV3-1 (or the pseudogene TRBV3-2) combines with J gene TRBJ1-1, with D maybe TRBD1 (5 bases). Germline CDR1 and CDR2: LGHDT and YNNKEL (reference sequence). V lost 10 bases to trimming and J lost 1 base, with 13 bases between them. This CDR3 contains 13 residues.